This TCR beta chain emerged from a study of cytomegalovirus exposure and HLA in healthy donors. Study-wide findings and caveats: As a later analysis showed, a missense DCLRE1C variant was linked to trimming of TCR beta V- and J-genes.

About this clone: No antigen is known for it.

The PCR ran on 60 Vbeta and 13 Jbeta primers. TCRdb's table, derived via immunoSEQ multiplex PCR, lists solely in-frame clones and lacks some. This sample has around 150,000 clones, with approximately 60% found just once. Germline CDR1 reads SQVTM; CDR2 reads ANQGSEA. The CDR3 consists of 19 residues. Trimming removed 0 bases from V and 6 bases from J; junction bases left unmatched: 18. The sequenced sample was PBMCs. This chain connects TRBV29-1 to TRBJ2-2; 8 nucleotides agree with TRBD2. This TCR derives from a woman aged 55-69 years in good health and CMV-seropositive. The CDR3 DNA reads TGCAGCGTTGAAGATTCCCTCAAGGGGCTAGCGGGTTCAGCCGGGGAGCTGTTTTTT. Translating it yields CSVEDSLKGLAGSAGELFF.